Listed below are T cell receptor beta chains from one sample, sequenced in a study of T cell responses to AZD1222 COVID-19 vaccine. The data were produced by immunoSEQ multiplex PCR, yet TCRdb's version contains in-frame clones alone and is incomplete. This table holds roughly 180,000 clones, about nine tenths found once. This specimen was peripheral blood, taken on day 0 of AZD1222 vaccination. The receptors were gathered from an adult in good health. Both conserved end residues are part of each CDR3. Each record gives: CDR3 protein, CDR3 DNA, V gene, clone size, J gene, D gene. A D gene is named only where the DNA matches it firmly. Size values are once, few and many counts, or a class for expanded clones, and some rows have none.

CASSYARGHEQYF | TGTGCCAGCAGTTATGCCAGGGGGCACGAGCAGTACTTC | TRBV27 | NA | TRBJ2-7 | TRBD1
CASSPGGGYNEQFF | TGTGCCAGCAGCCCGGGGGGCGGATACAATGAGCAGTTCTTC | TRBV6-5 | NA | TRBJ2-1 | NA
CASSPNRNQPQHF | TGTGCCAGCAGTCCAAACAGAAATCAGCCCCAGCATTTT | TRBV6-5 | NA | TRBJ1-5 | NA
CASSSSLGSSTGELFF | TGCGCCAGCAGCTCCAGCCTGGGCTCCTCCACCGGGGAGCTGTTTTTT | TRBV5-1 | NA | TRBJ2-2 | NA
CASSLLGSKDYGYTF | TGCGCCAGCAGCTTGTTGGGGAGTAAGGACTATGGCTACACCTTC | TRBV5-1 | once | TRBJ1-2 | NA
CAARDRGSYEQYF | TGTGCCGCGAGGGACAGGGGCTCCTACGAGCAGTACTTC | TRBV19 | few | TRBJ2-7 | TRBD1
CASSFGQESNYGYTF | TGTGCCAGCAGCTTCGGACAGGAAAGTAACTATGGCTACACCTTC | TRBV12-1 | NA | TRBJ1-2 | NA
CASSPRYALKDTGELFF | TGTGCCAGCAGCCCCCGTTATGCACTAAAGGACACCGGGGAGCTGTTTTTT | TRBV7-7 | NA | TRBJ2-2 | NA
CASNPLRTGANVLTF | TGTGCCAGCAATCCGCTCCGAACTGGGGCCAACGTCCTGACTTTC | TRBV6-5 | NA | TRBJ2-6 | NA
CASCRLNSNQPQHF | TGTGCCAGCTGCCGCCTTAATAGCAATCAGCCCCAGCATTTT | TRBV2 | once | TRBJ1-5 | NA
CASSSPGTGLYEQYF | TGTGCCAGCAGTTCACCCGGGACAGGCCTCTACGAGCAGTACTTC | TRBV28 | NA | TRBJ2-7 | TRBD1
CASSQSGDANTEAFF | TGCGCCAGCAGTCAATCCGGGGACGCGAACACTGAAGCTTTCTTT | TRBV23-1 | NA | TRBJ1-1 | NA
CASSLGVDEKLFF | TGTGCCAGCAGTTTAGGTGTGGATGAAAAACTGTTTTTT | TRBV28 | NA | TRBJ1-4 | NA
CASSPDYEQYF | TGTGCCAGCAGTCCGGACTACGAGCAGTACTTC | TRBV6-6 | NA | TRBJ2-7 | NA
CASGPSGRSYEQYF | TGTGCCAGCGGCCCCTCCGGCCGCTCCTACGAGCAGTACTTC | TRBV6-5 | NA | TRBJ2-7 | NA
CASRWAGVNEKLFF | TGCGCCAGCCGGTGGGCAGGGGTGAATGAAAAACTGTTTTTT | TRBV5-1 | NA | TRBJ1-4 | NA
CASSPGTGGYNEQFF | TGTGCCAGCAGCCCGGGGACAGGGGGTTACAATGAGCAGTTCTTC | TRBV7-2 | NA | TRBJ2-1 | TRBD1